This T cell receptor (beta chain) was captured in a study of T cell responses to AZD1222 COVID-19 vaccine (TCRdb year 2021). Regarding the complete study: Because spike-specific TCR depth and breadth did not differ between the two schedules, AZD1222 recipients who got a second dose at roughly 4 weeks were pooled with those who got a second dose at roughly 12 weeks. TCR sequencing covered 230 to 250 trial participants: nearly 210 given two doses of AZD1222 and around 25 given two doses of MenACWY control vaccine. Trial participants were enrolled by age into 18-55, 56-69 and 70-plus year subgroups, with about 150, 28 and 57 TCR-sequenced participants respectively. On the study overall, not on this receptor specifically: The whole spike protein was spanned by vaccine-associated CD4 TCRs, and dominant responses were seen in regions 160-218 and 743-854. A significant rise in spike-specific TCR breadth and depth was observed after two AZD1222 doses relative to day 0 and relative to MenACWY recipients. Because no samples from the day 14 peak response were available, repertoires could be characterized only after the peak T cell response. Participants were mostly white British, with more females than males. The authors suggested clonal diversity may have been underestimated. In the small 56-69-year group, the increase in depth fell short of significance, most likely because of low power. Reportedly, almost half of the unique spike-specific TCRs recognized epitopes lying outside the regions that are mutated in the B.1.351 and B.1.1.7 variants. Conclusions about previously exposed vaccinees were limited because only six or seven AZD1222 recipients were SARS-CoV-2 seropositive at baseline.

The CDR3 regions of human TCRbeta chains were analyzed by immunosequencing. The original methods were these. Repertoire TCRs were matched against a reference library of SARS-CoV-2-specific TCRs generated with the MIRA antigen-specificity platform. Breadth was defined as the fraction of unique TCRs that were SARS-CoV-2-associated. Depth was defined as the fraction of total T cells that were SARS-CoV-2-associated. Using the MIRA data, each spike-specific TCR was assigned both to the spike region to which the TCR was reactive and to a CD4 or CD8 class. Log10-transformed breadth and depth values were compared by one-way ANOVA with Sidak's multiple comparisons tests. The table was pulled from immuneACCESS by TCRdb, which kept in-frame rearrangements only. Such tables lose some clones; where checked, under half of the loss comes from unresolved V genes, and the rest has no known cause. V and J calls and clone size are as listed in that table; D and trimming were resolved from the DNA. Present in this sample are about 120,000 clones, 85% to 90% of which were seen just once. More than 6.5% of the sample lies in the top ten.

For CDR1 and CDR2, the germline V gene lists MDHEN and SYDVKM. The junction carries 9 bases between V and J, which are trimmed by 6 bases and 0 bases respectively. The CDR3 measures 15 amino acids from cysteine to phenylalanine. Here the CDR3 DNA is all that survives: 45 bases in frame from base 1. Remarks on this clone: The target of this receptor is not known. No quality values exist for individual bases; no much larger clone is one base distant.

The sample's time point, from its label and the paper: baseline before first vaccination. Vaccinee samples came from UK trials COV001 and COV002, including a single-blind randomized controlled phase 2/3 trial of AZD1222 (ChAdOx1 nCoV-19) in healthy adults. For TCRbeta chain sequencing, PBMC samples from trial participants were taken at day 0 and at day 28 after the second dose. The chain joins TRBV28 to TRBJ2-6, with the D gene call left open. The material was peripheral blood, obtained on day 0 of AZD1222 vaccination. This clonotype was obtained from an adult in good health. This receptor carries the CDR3 CASRPSPSGANVLTF. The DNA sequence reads TGTGCCAGCAGGCCCAGTCCCTCTGGGGCCAACGTCCTGACTTTC.